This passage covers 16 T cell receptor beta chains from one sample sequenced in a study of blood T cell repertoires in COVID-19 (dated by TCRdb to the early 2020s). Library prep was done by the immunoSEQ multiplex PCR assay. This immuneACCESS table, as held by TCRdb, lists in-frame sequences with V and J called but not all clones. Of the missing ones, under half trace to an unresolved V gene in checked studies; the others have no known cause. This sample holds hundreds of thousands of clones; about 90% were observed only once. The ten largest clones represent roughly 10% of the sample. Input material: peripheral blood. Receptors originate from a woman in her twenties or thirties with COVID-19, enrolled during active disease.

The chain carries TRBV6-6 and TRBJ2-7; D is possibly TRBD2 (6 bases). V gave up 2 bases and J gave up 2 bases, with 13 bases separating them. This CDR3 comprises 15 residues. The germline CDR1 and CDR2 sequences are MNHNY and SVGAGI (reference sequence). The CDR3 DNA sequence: TGTGCCAGCAGTTACCAGAGCGGGCCAGCCTACGAGCAGTACTTC. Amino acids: CASSYQSGPAYEQYF.

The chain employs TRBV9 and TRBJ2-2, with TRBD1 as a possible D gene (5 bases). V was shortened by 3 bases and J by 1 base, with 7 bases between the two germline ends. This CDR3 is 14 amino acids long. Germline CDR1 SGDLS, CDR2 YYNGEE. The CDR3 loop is CASSETGNTGELFF. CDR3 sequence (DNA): TGTGCCAGCAGCGAAACAGGGAACACCGGGGAGCTGTTTTTT.

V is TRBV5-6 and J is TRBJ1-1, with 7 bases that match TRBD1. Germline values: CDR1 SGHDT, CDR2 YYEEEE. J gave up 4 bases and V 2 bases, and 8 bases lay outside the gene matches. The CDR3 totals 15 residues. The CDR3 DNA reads TGTGCCAGCAGCTTTAGAAGGACAGGAGGCACTGAAGCTTTCTTT. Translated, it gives CASSFRRTGGTEAFF.

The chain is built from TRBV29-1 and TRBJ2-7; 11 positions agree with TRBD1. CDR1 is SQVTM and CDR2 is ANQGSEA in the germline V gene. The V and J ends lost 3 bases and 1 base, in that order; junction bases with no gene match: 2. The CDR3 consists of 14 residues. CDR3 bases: TGCAGCGTTGAGGACAGGGGGCCATCCTACGAGCAGTACTTC. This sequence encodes CSVEDRGPSYEQYF.

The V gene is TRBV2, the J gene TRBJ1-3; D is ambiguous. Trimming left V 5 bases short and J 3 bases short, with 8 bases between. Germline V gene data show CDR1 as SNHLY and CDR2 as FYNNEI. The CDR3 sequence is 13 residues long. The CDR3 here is CASSLAGGNTIYF. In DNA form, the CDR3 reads TGTGCCAGCAGTTTGGCTGGTGGAAACACCATATATTTT.

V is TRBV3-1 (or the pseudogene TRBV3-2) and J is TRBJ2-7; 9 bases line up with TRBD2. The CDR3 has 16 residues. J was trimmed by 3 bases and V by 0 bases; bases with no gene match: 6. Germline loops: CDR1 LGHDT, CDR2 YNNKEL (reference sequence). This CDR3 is CASSQDLAGSLYEQYF. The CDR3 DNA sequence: TGTGCCAGCAGCCAAGATCTAGCGGGAAGTCTCTACGAGCAGTACTTC.

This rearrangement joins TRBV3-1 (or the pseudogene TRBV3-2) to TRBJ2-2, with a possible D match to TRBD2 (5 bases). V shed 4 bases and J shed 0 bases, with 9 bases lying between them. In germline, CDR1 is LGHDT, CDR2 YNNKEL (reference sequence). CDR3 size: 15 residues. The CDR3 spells CASSPLDPNTGELFF. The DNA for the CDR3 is TGTGCCAGCAGCCCACTAGACCCGAACACCGGGGAGCTGTTTTTT.

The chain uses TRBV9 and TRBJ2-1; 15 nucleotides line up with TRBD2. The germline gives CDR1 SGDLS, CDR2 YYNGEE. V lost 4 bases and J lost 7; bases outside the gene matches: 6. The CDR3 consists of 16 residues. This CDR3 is CASSTPGTSGRNEQFF. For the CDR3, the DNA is TGTGCCAGCAGCACACCCGGGACTAGCGGGAGGAATGAGCAGTTCTTC.

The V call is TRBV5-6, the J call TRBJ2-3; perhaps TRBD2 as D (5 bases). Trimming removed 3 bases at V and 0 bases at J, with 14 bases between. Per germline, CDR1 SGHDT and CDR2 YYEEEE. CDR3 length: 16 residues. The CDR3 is CASSSFEGWSTDTQYF. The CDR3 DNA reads TGTGCCAGCAGCTCCTTCGAGGGTTGGAGCACAGATACGCAGTATTTT.

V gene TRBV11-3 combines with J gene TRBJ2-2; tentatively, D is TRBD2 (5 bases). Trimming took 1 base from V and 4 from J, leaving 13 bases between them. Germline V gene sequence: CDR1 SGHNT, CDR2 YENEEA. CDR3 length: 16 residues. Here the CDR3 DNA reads TGTGCCAGCAGCTTAGGGCTAGCACGAGGCACCGGGGAGCTGTTTTTT. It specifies CASSLGLARGTGELFF.

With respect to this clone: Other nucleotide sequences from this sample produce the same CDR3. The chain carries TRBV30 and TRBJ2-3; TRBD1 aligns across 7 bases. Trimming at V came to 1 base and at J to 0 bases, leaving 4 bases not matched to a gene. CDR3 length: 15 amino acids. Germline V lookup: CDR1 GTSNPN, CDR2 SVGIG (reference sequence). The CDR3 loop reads CAWSATGASTDTQYF. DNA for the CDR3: TGTGCCTGGAGTGCAACAGGGGCTAGCACAGATACGCAGTATTTT.

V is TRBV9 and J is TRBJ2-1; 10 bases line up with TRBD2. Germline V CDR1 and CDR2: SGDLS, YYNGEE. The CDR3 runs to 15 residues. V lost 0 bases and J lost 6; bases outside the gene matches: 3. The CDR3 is CASSVVVAGGNEQFF. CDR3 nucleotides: TGTGCCAGCAGCGTAGTGGTAGCGGGGGGCAATGAGCAGTTCTTC.

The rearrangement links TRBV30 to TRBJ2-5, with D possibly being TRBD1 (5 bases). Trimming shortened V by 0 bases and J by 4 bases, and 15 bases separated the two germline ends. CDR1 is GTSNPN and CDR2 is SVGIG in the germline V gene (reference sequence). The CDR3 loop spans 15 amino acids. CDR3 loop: CAWSVDSPSGETQYF. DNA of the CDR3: TGTGCCTGGAGTGTTGACAGCCCCTCAGGAGAGACCCAGTACTTC.

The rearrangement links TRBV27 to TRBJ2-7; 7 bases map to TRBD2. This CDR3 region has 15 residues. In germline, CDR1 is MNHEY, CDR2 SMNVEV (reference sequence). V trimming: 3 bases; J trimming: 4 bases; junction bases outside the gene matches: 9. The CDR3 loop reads CASSFLEGGKYEQYF. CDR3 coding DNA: TGTGCCAGCAGTTTCCTCGAGGGAGGGAAATACGAGCAGTACTTC.

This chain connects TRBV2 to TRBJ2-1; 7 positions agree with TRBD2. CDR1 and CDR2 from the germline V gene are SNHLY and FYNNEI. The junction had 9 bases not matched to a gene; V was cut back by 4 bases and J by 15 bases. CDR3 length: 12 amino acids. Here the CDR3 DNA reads TGTGCCAGCAGTGCTCTAGCGGAGTCCTGGTTCTTC. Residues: CASSALAESWFF.

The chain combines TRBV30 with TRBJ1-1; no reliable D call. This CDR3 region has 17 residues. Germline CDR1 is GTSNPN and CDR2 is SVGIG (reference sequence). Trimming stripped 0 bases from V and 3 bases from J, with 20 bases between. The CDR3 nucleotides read TGTGCCTGGAGTGTTAACCCCGTGACCGGCGGGCACACTGAAGCTTTCTTT. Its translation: CAWSVNPVTGGHTEAFF.